What follows is one T cell receptor beta chain and its context. Antigen specificity is unknown. Clones were sequenced by immunoSEQ multiplex PCR, and TCRdb holds only the in-frame ones, with some missing. The repertoire includes 90,000 to 120,000 clones, about 93% of them detected once, and less than 25% sits in the top ten. These data come from a study of T cell responses to AZD1222 COVID-19 vaccine. At the level of the study: Samples with a second dose at about 4 or about 12 weeks were pooled together. The study, taken as a whole, reports: Repertoire sampling was restricted to post-peak T cell response timepoints. At baseline, seropositivity was found in only 6 or 7 AZD1222 recipients.

Germline CDR1 and CDR2: KGHSH and LQKENI. This CDR3 is 14 amino acids long. With V trimmed by 3 bases and J by 5 bases, 6 bases remained unmatched. The TCR was taken from an adult in good health. The J gene is TRBJ2-5, the V gene TRBV18; 7 bases align to TRBD1. The sample here was peripheral blood, taken on day 0 of AZD1222 vaccination. The CDR3 loop reads CASSPGTVPETQYF. The DNA for the CDR3 is TGTGCCAGCTCACCGGGGACAGTGCCCGAGACCCAGTACTTC. Filled out from reference TRBV18 and TRBJ2-5, the complete variable domain reads NAGVMQNPRHLVRRRGQEARLRCSPMKGHSHVYWYRQLPEEGLKFMVYLQKENIIDESGMPKERFSAEFPKEGPSILRIQQVVRGDSAAYFCASSPGTVPETQYFGPGTRLLVL.